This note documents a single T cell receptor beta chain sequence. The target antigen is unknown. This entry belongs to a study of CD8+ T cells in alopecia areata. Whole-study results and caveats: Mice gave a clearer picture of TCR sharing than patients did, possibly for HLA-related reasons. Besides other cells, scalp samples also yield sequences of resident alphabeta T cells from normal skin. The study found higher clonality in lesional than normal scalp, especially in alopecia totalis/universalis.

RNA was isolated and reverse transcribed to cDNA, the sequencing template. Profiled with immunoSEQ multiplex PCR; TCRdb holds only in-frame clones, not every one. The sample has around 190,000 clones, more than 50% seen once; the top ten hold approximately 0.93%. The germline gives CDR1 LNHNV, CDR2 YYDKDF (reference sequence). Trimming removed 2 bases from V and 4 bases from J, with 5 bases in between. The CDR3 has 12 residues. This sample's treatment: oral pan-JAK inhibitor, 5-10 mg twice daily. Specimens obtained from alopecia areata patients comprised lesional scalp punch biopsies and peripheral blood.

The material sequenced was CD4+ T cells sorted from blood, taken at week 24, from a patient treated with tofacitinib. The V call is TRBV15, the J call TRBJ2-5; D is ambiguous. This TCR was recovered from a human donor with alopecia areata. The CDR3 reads CATSRPLETQYF. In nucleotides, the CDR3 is TGTGCCACCAGCAGACCACTAGAGACCCAGTACTTC.